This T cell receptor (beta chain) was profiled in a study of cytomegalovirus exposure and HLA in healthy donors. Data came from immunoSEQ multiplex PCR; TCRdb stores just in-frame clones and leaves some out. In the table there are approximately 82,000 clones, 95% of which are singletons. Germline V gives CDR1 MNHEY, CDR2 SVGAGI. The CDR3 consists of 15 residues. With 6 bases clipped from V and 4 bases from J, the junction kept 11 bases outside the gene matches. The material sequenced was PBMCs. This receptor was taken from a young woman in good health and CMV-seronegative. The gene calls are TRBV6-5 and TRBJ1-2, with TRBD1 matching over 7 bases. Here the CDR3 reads CASSPRQGGAYGYTF. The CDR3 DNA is TGTGCCAGCAGCCCCAGACAGGGTGGAGCCTATGGCTACACCTTC.